This TCR beta chain was identified during a study of cytomegalovirus exposure and HLA in healthy donors. Background on the study: The study's early data release held some 85 million unique TCRs from HLA-typed donors.

PCR was performed using 60 Vbeta and 13 Jbeta primers. Method: immunoSEQ multiplex PCR; TCRdb's copy keeps in-frame clones and lacks some. The top ten clones hold 1.5% to 2% of a sample with some 180,000 clones, approximately 80% of them seen once. The CDR3 runs 12 residues. Trimming removed 7 bases from V and 7 bases from J; junction bases left unmatched: 2. Germline CDR1 LNHDA, CDR2 SQIVND (reference sequence). Sample: PBMCs. The chain recombines TRBV19 with TRBJ2-2; 8 bases match TRBD2. The TCR was taken from a woman younger than 45 in good health and CMV-seronegative. CDR3 nucleotide sequence: TGTGCCAGTACCGGGAGGGACGGGGAGCTGTTTTTT. It specifies CASTGRDGELFF.